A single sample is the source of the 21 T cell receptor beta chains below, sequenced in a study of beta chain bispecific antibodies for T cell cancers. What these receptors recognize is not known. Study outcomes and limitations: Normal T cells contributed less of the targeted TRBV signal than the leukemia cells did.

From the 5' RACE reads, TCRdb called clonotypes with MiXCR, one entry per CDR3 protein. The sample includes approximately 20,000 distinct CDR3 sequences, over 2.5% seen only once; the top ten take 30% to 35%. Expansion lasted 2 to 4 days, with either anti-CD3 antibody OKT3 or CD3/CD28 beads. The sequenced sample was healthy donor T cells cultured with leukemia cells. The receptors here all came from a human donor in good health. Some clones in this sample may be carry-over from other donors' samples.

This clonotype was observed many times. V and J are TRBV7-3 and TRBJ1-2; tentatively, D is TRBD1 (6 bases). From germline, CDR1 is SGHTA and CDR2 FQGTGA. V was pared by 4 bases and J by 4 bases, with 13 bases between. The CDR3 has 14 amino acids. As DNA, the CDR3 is TGTGCCAGCAGCTATCCGGACAGACTCTATGGCTACACCTTC. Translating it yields CASSYPDRLYGYTF.

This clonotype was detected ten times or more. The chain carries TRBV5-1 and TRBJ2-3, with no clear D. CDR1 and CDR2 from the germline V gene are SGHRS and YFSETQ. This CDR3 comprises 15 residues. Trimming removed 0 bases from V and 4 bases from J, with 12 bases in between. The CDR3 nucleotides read TGCGCCAGCAGCTTGGAGGGTGGCTTACCAGATACGCAGTATTTT. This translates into CASSLEGGLPDTQYF.

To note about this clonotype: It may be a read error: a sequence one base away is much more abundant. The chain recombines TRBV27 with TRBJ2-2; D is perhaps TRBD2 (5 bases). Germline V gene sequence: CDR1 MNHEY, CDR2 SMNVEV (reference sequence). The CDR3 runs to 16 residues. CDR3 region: CASSFRAVRNTGERFF. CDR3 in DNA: TGTGCCAGCAGTTTCCGGGCGGTCCGGAACACCGGGGAGCGGTTTTTT.

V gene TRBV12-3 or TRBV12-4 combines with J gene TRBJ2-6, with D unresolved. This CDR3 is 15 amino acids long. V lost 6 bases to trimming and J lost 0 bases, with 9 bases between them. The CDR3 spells CASSLVSSGANVLTF. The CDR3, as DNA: TGTGCCAGCAGCCTTGTAAGCTCTGGGGCCAACGTCCTGACTTTC.

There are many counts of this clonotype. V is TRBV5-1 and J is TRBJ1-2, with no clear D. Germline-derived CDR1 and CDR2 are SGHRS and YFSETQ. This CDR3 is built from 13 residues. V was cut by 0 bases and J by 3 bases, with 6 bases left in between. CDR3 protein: CASSLDGDYGYTF. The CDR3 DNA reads TGCGCCAGCAGCTTGGATGGAGACTATGGCTACACCTTC.

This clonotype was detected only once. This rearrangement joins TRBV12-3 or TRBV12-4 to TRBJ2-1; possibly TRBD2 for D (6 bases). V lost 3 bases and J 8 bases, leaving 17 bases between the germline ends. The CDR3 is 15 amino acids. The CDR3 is CASSFGYRGKYEQFF. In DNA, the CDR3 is TGTGCCAGCAGTTTTGGCTACCGGGGGAAGTATGAGCAGTTCTTC.

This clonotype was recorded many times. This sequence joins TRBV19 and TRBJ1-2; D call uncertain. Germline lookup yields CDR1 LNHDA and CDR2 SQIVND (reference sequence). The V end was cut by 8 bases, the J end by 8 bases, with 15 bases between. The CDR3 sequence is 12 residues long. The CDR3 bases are TGTGCCAGTCTGCAAGGGTCCGGAGGCTACACCTTC. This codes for CASLQGSGGYTF.

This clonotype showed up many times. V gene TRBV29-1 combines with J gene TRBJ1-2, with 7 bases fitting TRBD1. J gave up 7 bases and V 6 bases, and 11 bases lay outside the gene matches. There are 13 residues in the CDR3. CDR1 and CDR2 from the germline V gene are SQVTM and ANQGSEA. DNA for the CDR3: TGCAGCGTACCCGAGACAGGGATCTTTGGCTACACCTTC. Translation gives CSVPETGIFGYTF.

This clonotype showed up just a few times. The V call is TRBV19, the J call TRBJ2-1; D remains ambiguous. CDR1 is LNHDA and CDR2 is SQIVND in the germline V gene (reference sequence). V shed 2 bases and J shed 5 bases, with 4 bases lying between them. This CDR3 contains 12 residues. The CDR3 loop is CASSIIHNEQFF. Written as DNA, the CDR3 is TGTGCCAGTAGTATAATTCACAATGAGCAGTTCTTC.

CDR3 nucleotides: TGTGCCAGTAGTCTTGGATTAAACAATGAGCAGTTCTTC. As protein: CASSLGLNNEQFF. This chain links TRBV19 with TRBJ2-1; D not resolved. The CDR3 contains 13 residues. The germline V and J ends were trimmed by 5 bases and 5 bases, with 10 bases remaining between them. The germline V gene has CDR1 LNHDA and CDR2 SQIVND (reference sequence).

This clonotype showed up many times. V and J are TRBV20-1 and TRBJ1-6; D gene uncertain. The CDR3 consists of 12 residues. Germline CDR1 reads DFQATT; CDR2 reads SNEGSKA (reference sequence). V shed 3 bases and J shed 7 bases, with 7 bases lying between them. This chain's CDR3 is CSARGLNSPLHF. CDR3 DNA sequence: TGCAGTGCTAGGGGTCTAAATTCACCCCTCCACTTT.

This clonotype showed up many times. The CDR3 loop reads CSAGLGGYGYTF. In DNA, the CDR3 is TGCAGTGCTGGTTTGGGCGGCTATGGCTACACCTTC. The chain recombines TRBV20-1 with TRBJ1-2, with unresolved D. The CDR3 runs 12 residues. Between the trimmed V and J ends, which lost 5 bases and 4 bases, there was a span of 11 bases. The germline V gene has CDR1 DFQATT and CDR2 SNEGSKA (reference sequence).

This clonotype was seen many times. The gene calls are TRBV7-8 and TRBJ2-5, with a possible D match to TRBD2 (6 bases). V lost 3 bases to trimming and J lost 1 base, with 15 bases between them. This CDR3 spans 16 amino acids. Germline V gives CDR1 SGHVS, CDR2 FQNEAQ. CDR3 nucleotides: TGTGCCAGCAGCTTTGGGGGGTCGGGCAGCCAAGAGACCCAGTACTTC. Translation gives CASSFGGSGSQETQYF.

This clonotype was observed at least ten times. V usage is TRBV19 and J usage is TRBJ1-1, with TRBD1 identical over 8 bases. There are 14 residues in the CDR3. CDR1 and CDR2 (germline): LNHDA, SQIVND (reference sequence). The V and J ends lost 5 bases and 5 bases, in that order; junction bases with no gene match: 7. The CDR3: CASSFGQGATEAFF. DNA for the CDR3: TGTGCCAGTAGTTTCGGACAGGGTGCGACTGAAGCTTTCTTT.

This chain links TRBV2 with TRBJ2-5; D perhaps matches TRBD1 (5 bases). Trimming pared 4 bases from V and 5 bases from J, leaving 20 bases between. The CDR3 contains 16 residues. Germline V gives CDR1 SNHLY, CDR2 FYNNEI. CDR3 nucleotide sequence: TGTGCCAGCAGTGGCTCCCGGTTTGACAGTGGGGAGACCCAGTACTTC. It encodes CASSGSRFDSGETQYF.

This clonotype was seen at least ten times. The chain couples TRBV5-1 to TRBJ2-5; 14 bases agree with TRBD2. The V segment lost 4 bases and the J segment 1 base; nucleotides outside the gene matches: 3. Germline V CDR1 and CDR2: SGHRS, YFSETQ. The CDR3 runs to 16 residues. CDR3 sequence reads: CASSAGLAGGQETQYF. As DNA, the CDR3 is TGCGCCAGCAGCGCCGGACTAGCGGGGGGCCAAGAGACCCAGTACTTC. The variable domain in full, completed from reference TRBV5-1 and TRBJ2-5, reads KAGVTQTPRYLIKTRGQQVTLSCSPISGHRSVSWYQQTPGQGLQFLFEYFSETQRNKGNFPGRFSGRQFSNSRSEMNVSTLELGDSALYLCASSAGLAGGQETQYFGPGTRLLVL.

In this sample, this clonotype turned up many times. The CDR3 DNA reads as TGTGCCAGTCGCCGGACAGGGCGAGAGACCCAGTACTTC. This sequence encodes CASRRTGRETQYF. V and J are TRBV19 and TRBJ2-5; 8 bases map to TRBD1. CDR1 and CDR2 (germline): LNHDA, SQIVND (reference sequence). The CDR3 length is 13 residues. The J segment lost 4 bases and the V segment lost 8 bases, leaving 6 bases of the junction unmatched.

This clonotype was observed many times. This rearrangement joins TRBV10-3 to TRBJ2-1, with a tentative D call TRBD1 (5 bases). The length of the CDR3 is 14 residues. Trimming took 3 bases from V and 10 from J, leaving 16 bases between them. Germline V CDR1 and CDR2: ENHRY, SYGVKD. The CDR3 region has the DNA TGTGCCATCAGTGAAGTAGACAGCGCCGGGGAGCAGTTCTTC. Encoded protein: CAISEVDSAGEQFF.

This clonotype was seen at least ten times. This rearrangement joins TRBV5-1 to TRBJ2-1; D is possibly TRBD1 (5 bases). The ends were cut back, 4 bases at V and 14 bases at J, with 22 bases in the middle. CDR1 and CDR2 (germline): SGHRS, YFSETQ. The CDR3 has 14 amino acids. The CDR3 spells CASSPLVAPQGEFF. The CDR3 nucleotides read TGCGCCAGCAGCCCGCTGGTCGCCCCCCAAGGGGAGTTCTTC.

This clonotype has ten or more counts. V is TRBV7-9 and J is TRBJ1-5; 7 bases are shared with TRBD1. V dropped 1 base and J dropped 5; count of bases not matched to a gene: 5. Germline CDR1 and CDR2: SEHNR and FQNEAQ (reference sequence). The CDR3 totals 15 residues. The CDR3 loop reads CASSLGQGEDQPQHF. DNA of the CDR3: TGTGCCAGCAGCTTAGGGCAGGGGGAAGATCAGCCCCAGCATTTT.

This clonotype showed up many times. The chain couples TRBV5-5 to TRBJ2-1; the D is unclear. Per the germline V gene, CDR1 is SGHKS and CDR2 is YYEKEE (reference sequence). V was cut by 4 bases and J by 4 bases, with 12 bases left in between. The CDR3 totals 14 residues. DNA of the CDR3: TGTGCCAGCAGCCTCCGATCAGAGTACAATGAGCAGTTCTTC. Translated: CASSLRSEYNEQFF.